The 21 T cell receptor beta chains below all came from one sample that was sequenced in a study of cytomegalovirus exposure and HLA in healthy donors (dated by TCRdb to the late 2010s). The library was produced with the immunoSEQ multiplex PCR assay. For the multiplex PCR, a mixture combining 60 forward primers for TCR Vbeta segments and 13 reverse primers for TCR Jbeta segments was used. This is the immuneACCESS table as TCRdb keeps it, with only in-frame sequences that have V and J called. A part of the clones is gone; compared with another copy, unresolved V genes explain less than half, and the rest is unexplained. Within this sample are tens of thousands of clones, with about 78% of them counted one time only. Roughly 3% of the sample is taken by the ten largest. Specimen: PBMCs. These receptors were obtained from a man in his late teens or twenties in good health and CMV-seronegative.

This rearrangement joins TRBV4-2 to TRBJ1-4, with D uncertain. CDR1 and CDR2 from the germline V gene are LGHNA and YNFKEQ. V lost 0 bases and J 8 bases, leaving 10 bases between the germline ends. CDR3 length equals 14 residues. The CDR3: CASSQELVGEKLFF. For the CDR3, the DNA is TGTGCCAGCAGCCAAGAGTTGGTCGGGGAAAAACTGTTTTTT.

V is TRBV2 and J is TRBJ2-7; D might be TRBD1 (5 bases). Germline V gene data show CDR1 as SNHLY and CDR2 as FYNNEI. The CDR3 runs to 14 residues. V dropped 6 bases and J dropped 0 bases, with 12 bases sitting between them. CDR3 amino acids: CASRRQTSSYEQYF. CDR3 DNA: TGTGCCAGCAGAAGACAGACAAGCTCCTACGAGCAGTACTTC.

This clone showed up just a few times. Other DNA variants within this sample encode the same CDR3. This chain links TRBV14 with TRBJ2-5; 8 bases line up with TRBD2. The CDR3 has 15 residues. V lost 1 base, J lost 5 bases, and 6 bases stayed unmatched. Germline V lookup: CDR1 SGHDN, CDR2 FVKESK. The CDR3 DNA reads as TGTGCCAGCAGCCAAGGAAGCGGGGGTACGGAGACCCAGTACTTC. Amino acids: CASSQGSGGTETQYF.

The V gene is TRBV7-3, the J gene TRBJ2-3; no clear D gene. This CDR3 is 12 amino acids long. Looked up from germline, CDR1 is SGHTA and CDR2 is FQGTGA. V shed 4 bases and J shed 0 bases, with 2 bases lying between them. For the CDR3, the DNA is TGTGCCAGCAGCTCTAGCACAGATACGCAGTATTTT. Protein: CASSSSTDTQYF.

The sample holds a few counts of this clone. For the CDR3, the DNA is TGTGCCAGCAGCCAAGACCTGACAGGGCCGAACACTGAAGCTTTCTTT. Translated, it gives CASSQDLTGPNTEAFF. This rearrangement joins TRBV14 to TRBJ1-1, with 7 bases that match TRBD1. With V trimmed by 0 bases and J by 1 base, 5 bases remained unmatched. The CDR3 has 16 residues. Germline V CDR1 and CDR2: SGHDN, FVKESK.

The chain links TRBV11-2 to TRBJ2-1; 8 bases align to TRBD2. V trimming: 0 bases; J trimming: 8 bases; junction bases outside the gene matches: 9. Germline assignment: CDR1 SGHAT and CDR2 FQNNGV. The CDR3 runs to 16 residues. CDR3 region: CASSLDLESGGDEQFF. The CDR3 DNA is TGTGCCAGCAGCTTAGATCTCGAATCCGGGGGGGATGAGCAGTTCTTC.

The chain joins TRBV27 to TRBJ2-5, with 7 bases aligning to TRBD1. Germline V gives CDR1 MNHEY, CDR2 SMNVEV (reference sequence). The CDR3 has 14 amino acids. Trimming took 5 bases from V and 7 from J; bases not matched to a gene: 10. The CDR3 nucleotides are TGTGCCAGCAGTATGATCAGGGGGTTGGGGACCCAGTACTTC. Amino acids: CASSMIRGLGTQYF.

CDR3 region: CASSLGNQYEQYF. CDR3 nucleotide sequence: TGCGCCAGCAGCTTGGGTAACCAGTACGAGCAGTACTTC. This rearrangement joins TRBV5-1 to TRBJ2-7; D ambiguous. Germline values: CDR1 SGHRS, CDR2 YFSETQ. The CDR3 is 13 residues long. V lost 0 bases to trimming and J lost 4 bases, with 8 bases between them.

The CDR3, as DNA: TGTGCCAGCAGTCAAGGGGACACCTCTAGTCCCTACGAGCAGTACGTC. Translation gives CASSQGDTSSPYEQYV. This chain links TRBV28 with TRBJ2-7; D is perhaps TRBD1 (6 bases). The germline V gene encodes CDR1 MDHEN and CDR2 SYDVKM. Deletions cut 5 bases from V and 2 bases from J, with 19 bases between. The CDR3 spans 16 residues.

The rearrangement uses TRBV7-3 and TRBJ2-3, with a weak D call TRBD2 (6 bases). CDR1 and CDR2 (germline): SGHTA, FQGTGA. This CDR3 spans 14 amino acids. Trimming removed 1 base from V and 1 base from J, with 6 bases in between. The CDR3 protein is CASSLREGTDTQYF. The CDR3 region has the DNA TGTGCCAGCAGCTTAAGGGAGGGCACAGATACGCAGTATTTT.

CDR3 loop: CASSPWTGPNSPLHF. Written as DNA, the CDR3 is TGTGCCAGCAGCCCGTGGACAGGGCCTAATTCACCCCTCCACTTT. This chain links TRBV14 with TRBJ1-6, with 8 bases matching TRBD1. V trimming: 4 bases; J trimming: 6 bases; junction bases outside the gene matches: 5. Per the germline V gene, CDR1 is SGHDN and CDR2 is FVKESK. The CDR3 contains 15 residues.

The chain carries TRBV6-5 and TRBJ1-6, with 7 bases aligning to TRBD1. CDR3 length: 14 residues. The germline CDR1 and CDR2 sequences are MNHEY and SVGAGI. V lost 8 bases to trimming and J lost 8 bases; unmatched junction nucleotides: 9. CDR3 nucleotide sequence: TGTGCCAGCCGTACAGGGGATTTCGATTCACCCCTCCACTTT. Its translation: CASRTGDFDSPLHF.

The J gene is TRBJ2-3, the V gene TRBV7-9; possibly TRBD2 for D (6 bases). The CDR3 totals 13 residues. The ends were cut back, 11 bases at V and 1 base at J, with 13 bases in the middle. The germline V gene has CDR1 SEHNR and CDR2 FQNEAQ (reference sequence). CDR3 sequence reads: CASSPGGTDTQYF. DNA of the CDR3: TGTGCCTCCTCTCCGGGGGGCACAGATACGCAGTATTTT.

The rearrangement links TRBV5-5 to TRBJ1-4, with 7 bases fitting TRBD1. Germline V gene lookup returns CDR1 SGHKS and CDR2 YYEKEE (reference sequence). Germline trimming cut 5 bases from V and 4 bases from J; bases unmatched to any gene: 11. The CDR3 has 16 amino acids. The CDR3 region has the DNA TGTGCCAGCAGAATCACCCGGACAGGACTTAATGAAAAACTGTTTTTT. This translates into CASRITRTGLNEKLFF.

The V gene is TRBV2, the J gene TRBJ2-5; TRBD1 aligns across 9 bases. From germline, CDR1 is SNHLY and CDR2 FYNNEI. The CDR3 is 15 residues long. The ends lost 6 bases at V and 5 bases at J; junction bases unmatched: 10. The CDR3 region has the DNA TGTGCCAGCAGCGCCCGGGACAGGGTCGCGGAGACCCAGTACTTC. It encodes CASSARDRVAETQYF.

The J gene is TRBJ2-3, the V gene TRBV6-1; 14 bases align to TRBD2. J was trimmed by 5 bases and V by 8 bases; bases with no gene match: 6. The CDR3 totals 15 residues. In germline, CDR1 is MNHNS, CDR2 SASEGT. The CDR3 nucleotides are TGTGCCAGCTTTAGACTAGCGGGGGGGGAAGATACGCAGTATTTT. Translated, it gives CASFRLAGGEDTQYF.

The V call is TRBV5-5, the J call TRBJ2-4; 7 bases fit TRBD1. Germline V gene data show CDR1 as SGHKS and CDR2 as YYEKEE (reference sequence). V shed 5 bases, J shed 4 bases, and the junction held 3 bases outside the gene matches. This CDR3 region has 13 residues. This chain's CDR3 is CASSGTDKNIQYF. The CDR3 DNA reads TGTGCCAGCAGTGGGACAGATAAAAACATTCAGTACTTC.

This sequence joins TRBV11-2 and TRBJ1-1; no reliable D call. The CDR3 has 13 residues. Between the trimmed V and J ends, which lost 2 bases and 0 bases, there was a span of 4 bases. Germline V gene sequence: CDR1 SGHAT, CDR2 FQNNGV. The CDR3 spells CASSLHMNTEAFF. The DNA for the CDR3 is TGTGCCAGCAGCTTACACATGAACACTGAAGCTTTCTTT.

The chain links TRBV6-1 to TRBJ1-5; 8 bases line up with TRBD1. The CDR3 length is 14 residues. V shed 6 bases and J 4 bases; nucleotides not matched to a gene: 5. The germline CDR1 and CDR2 sequences are MNHNS and SASEGT. The DNA of the CDR3 is TGTGCCAGCAGGCTACAGGGGGGGAATCAGCCCCAGCATTTT. Protein sequence: CASRLQGGNQPQHF.

The rearrangement uses TRBV6-1 and TRBJ1-4; D possibly corresponds to TRBD1 (6 bases). V was pared by 6 bases and J by 6 bases, with 14 bases between. CDR1 and CDR2 (germline): MNHNS, SASEGT. The CDR3 spans 14 residues. CDR3 in amino acids: CASRTGLIDEKLFF. DNA for the CDR3: TGTGCCAGCAGAACAGGGCTAATCGATGAAAAACTGTTTTTT.

The J gene is TRBJ1-1, the V gene TRBV7-3; D uncertain. V was trimmed by 5 bases and J by 4 bases, leaving 23 bases between them. This CDR3 region has 17 residues. The V gene's germline CDR1 is SGHTA and CDR2 FQGTGA. The CDR3 loop is CASSTLELVGKPTEAFF. CDR3 DNA sequence: TGTGCCAGCAGCACCCTGGAATTGGTCGGGAAGCCCACTGAAGCTTTCTTT.